This T cell receptor beta chain was found in a study of blood T cell repertoires in COVID-19. The V end was cut by 4 bases, the J end by 6 bases, with 12 bases between. CDR3 length equals 14 residues. Germline V CDR1 and CDR2: ENHRY, SYGVKD. Some clones are missing from TCRdb's copy, which holds only in-frame ones; the method was immunoSEQ multiplex PCR. The table lists some 400,000 clones, about 90% of them singletons. Sequenced sample: PBMCs or T cells enriched from blood (not recorded which). The receptor's source is a man aged 30-40 years who had recovered from COVID-19. The genes are TRBV10-3 and TRBJ1-4; maybe TRBD1 (5 bases). CDR3 loop: CAISAGPRDEKLFF. CDR3 sequence (DNA): TGTGCCATCAGTGCAGGGCCCCGGGATGAAAAACTGTTTTTT.